The 6 T cell receptor beta chains below come from one sample, sequenced in a study of graft-versus-host responses after intestinal transplantation. Assay: immunoSEQ multiplex PCR; the TCRdb copy retains only in-frame clones and omits some. The table includes approximately 74,000 clones, 92% detected once. The starting material was PBMCs, obtained 98 days after intestinal transplantation. These receptors came from a human patient who received an intestinal transplant, so some T cells may come from the graft donor.

V and J are TRBV4-1 and TRBJ1-1; D unresolved. CDR3 length equals 16 residues. V was cut by 0 bases and J by 1 base, with 12 bases left in between. Germline assignment: CDR1 MGHRA and CDR2 YSYEKL. The CDR3 sequence is CASSQDWPGQNTEAFF. The CDR3 DNA reads TGCGCCAGCAGCCAAGATTGGCCGGGCCAGAACACTGAAGCTTTCTTT.

This clone was seen once. The V and J genes are TRBV7-6 and TRBJ1-1; 9 bases are shared with TRBD1. Germline CDR1 SGHVS, CDR2 FNYEAQ. CDR3 length: 13 residues. V shed 5 bases and J 5 bases; nucleotides not matched to a gene: 3. The CDR3 bases are TGTGCCAGCAGCCCCGGACAGGGGACTGAAGCTTTCTTT. Its protein product is CASSPGQGTEAFF.

The chain carries TRBV4-1 and TRBJ2-2; 9 bases are shared with TRBD2. Trimming removed 0 bases from V and 4 bases from J; junction bases left unmatched: 9. This CDR3 has 18 amino acids. The germline gives CDR1 MGHRA, CDR2 YSYEKL. The CDR3 is CASSQEAISGSATGELFF. The CDR3 region has the DNA TGCGCCAGCAGCCAAGAGGCCATTAGCGGGAGTGCCACCGGGGAGCTGTTTTTT.

DNA for the CDR3: TGTGCCAGCAGCTTAGTTTCAGGGGCTAATTCACCCCTCCACTTT. Amino acids: CASSLVSGANSPLHF. The chain combines TRBV11-2 with TRBJ1-6, with D perhaps matching TRBD1 (6 bases). CDR3 length: 15 residues. Germline CDR1 is SGHAT and CDR2 is FQNNGV. V was shortened by 1 base and J by 6 bases, with 10 bases between the two germline ends.

The gene calls are TRBV5-5 and TRBJ2-2, with TRBD2 identical over 8 bases. The CDR3 contains 20 residues. The V gene end was trimmed by 4 bases and the J gene end by 6 bases; junction bases not matched to a gene: 23. Germline assignment: CDR1 SGHKS and CDR2 YYEKEE (reference sequence). The CDR3 loop is CASSPPLLRAGVTIAGELFF. CDR3 nucleotide sequence: TGTGCCAGCAGCCCCCCCTTACTCCGAGCGGGAGTGACAATAGCCGGGGAGCTGTTTTTT.

CDR3 amino acids: CASSLFQTYEQYF. CDR3 in DNA: TGTGCCAGCAGTTTATTCCAGACCTACGAGCAGTACTTC. The chain has TRBV27 and TRBJ2-7; D is ambiguous. V was clipped by 1 base and J by 2 bases, with 6 bases between them. The CDR3 length is 13 residues. The germline V gene has CDR1 MNHEY and CDR2 SMNVEV (reference sequence).